This T cell receptor (beta chain) derives from a study of blood T cell repertoires in COVID-19. Sequencing used immunoSEQ multiplex PCR; TCRdb keeps in-frame clones, though not all of them. The sample yields about 320,000 clones, over 70% seen once. Trimming removed 3 bases from V and 7 bases from J; junction bases left unmatched: 4. Per the germline V gene, CDR1 is LNHDA and CDR2 is SQIVND (reference sequence). The CDR3 covers 13 residues. This sequence joins TRBV19 and TRBJ1-2; 8 bases line up with TRBD1. Sequenced: PBMCs or T cells enriched from blood (not recorded which). The sequence was obtained from a man in his thirties or forties who had recovered from COVID-19. The CDR3, as DNA: TGTGCCAGTAGTATGGCAGGGGGCTTTGGCTACACCTTC. This sequence encodes CASSMAGGFGYTF.